A single sample gave rise to the 19 T cell receptor beta chains below, sequenced in a study of blood T cell repertoires in COVID-19. Assay used: immunoSEQ multiplex PCR; TCRdb lists only in-frame clones, some missing. Here the sample spans roughly 310,000 clones, 90% being singletons. Sequencing used peripheral blood. Receptor source: a woman in her twenties or thirties with COVID-19, enrolled during active disease.

The gene calls are TRBV4-1 and TRBJ1-3; D not resolved. This CDR3 is built from 15 residues. Germline CDR1 is MGHRA and CDR2 is YSYEKL. V shed 4 bases and J shed 0 bases, with 10 bases lying between them. CDR3 in amino acids: CASSLSDYSGNTIYF. In DNA form, the CDR3 reads TGCGCCAGCAGCCTCAGTGATTACTCTGGAAACACCATATATTTT.

The chain is built from TRBV29-1 and TRBJ1-1; no reliable D call. Trimming took off 2 bases at V and 0 bases at J, with 4 bases between the two ends. Germline V gives CDR1 SQVTM, CDR2 ANQGSEA. The CDR3 runs 12 residues. CDR3 DNA: TGCAGCGTTGAAACGGTGAACACTGAAGCTTTCTTT. Encoded protein: CSVETVNTEAFF.

The chain recombines TRBV7-6 with TRBJ1-1; D perhaps matches TRBD1 (5 bases). Germline lookup yields CDR1 SGHVS and CDR2 FNYEAQ. V dropped 5 bases and J dropped 1 base, with 11 bases sitting between them. The CDR3 is 14 residues long. The CDR3: CASSPGGENTEAFF. CDR3 DNA: TGTGCCAGCAGCCCTGGGGGGGAGAACACTGAAGCTTTCTTT. The whole variable domain, filled in from reference TRBV7-6 and TRBJ1-1, reads GAGVSQSPRYKVTKRGQDVALRCDPISGHVSLYWYRQALGQGPEFLTYFNYEAQQDKSGLPNDRFSAERPEGSISTLTIQRTEQRDSAMYRCASSPGGENTEAFFGQGTRLTVV.

The rearrangement uses TRBV5-5 and TRBJ2-5; D may be TRBD1 (5 bases). Germline V lookup: CDR1 SGHKS, CDR2 YYEKEE (reference sequence). Trimming took 3 bases from V and 2 from J, leaving 8 bases between them. The CDR3 covers 13 residues. CDR3 sequence (DNA): TGTGCCAGCAGCTCCCGACAGCAAGAGACCCAGTACTTC. Protein: CASSSRQQETQYF.

The chain's CDR3 is CASSRDRTNYGYTF. The CDR3, as DNA: TGCGCCAGCAGCCGTGACAGGACTAACTATGGCTACACCTTC. The chain is built from TRBV5-1 and TRBJ1-2; D possibly corresponds to TRBD1 (6 bases). CDR1 and CDR2 from the germline V gene are SGHRS and YFSETQ. V was clipped by 4 bases and J by 0 bases, with 10 bases between them. CDR3 length: 14 amino acids.

The chain combines TRBV13 with TRBJ1-2, with 7 bases identical to TRBD1. The CDR3 is 14 amino acids. V lost 2 bases to trimming and J lost 4 bases; unmatched junction nucleotides: 4. From germline, CDR1 is PRHDT and CDR2 FYEKMQ (reference sequence). The CDR3 DNA is TGTGCCAGCAGCTTAAGTCGGGACAGCTATGGCTACACCTTC. This sequence encodes CASSLSRDSYGYTF.

This sequence joins TRBV28 and TRBJ1-5; D call uncertain. The CDR3 contains 12 residues. Deletions cut 8 bases from V and 6 bases from J, with 11 bases between. CDR1 MDHEN and CDR2 SYDVKM come from the germline V gene. CDR3 in DNA: TGTGCCAGCCATGAGACTTCTCAGCCCCAGCATTTT. Encoded protein: CASHETSQPQHF. Filled out from reference TRBV28 and TRBJ1-5, the complete variable domain reads DVKVTQSSRYLVKRTGEKVFLECVQDMDHENMFWYRQDPGLGLRLIYFSYDVKMKEKGDIPEGYSVSREKKERFSLILESASTNQTSMYLCASHETSQPQHFGDGTRLSIL.

V gene TRBV20-1 combines with J gene TRBJ1-2; possibly TRBD1 for D (6 bases). V lost 3 bases to trimming and J lost 5 bases, with 16 bases between them. This CDR3 is built from 14 residues. The V gene's germline CDR1 is DFQATT and CDR2 SNEGSKA (reference sequence). The CDR3 bases are TGCAGTGCTAGTCTCGGACAGCTTGAATATGGCTACACCTTC. The encoded protein is CSASLGQLEYGYTF.

The rearrangement uses TRBV10-2 and TRBJ1-4, with D hard to call. Trimming stripped 2 bases from V and 5 bases from J, with 6 bases between. Germline CDR1 is WSHSY and CDR2 is SAAADI. This CDR3 spans 13 amino acids. DNA for the CDR3: TGCGCCAGCAGTGAGGAGGCCAATGAAAAACTGTTTTTT. Its translation is CASSEEANEKLFF.

The chain joins TRBV27 to TRBJ2-7, with 10 bases fitting TRBD1. Trimming took 3 bases from V and 3 from J; bases not matched to a gene: 5. The CDR3 consists of 15 residues. In germline, CDR1 is MNHEY, CDR2 SMNVEV (reference sequence). Here the CDR3 reads CASSFSGTGDYEQYF. In DNA, the CDR3 is TGTGCCAGCAGTTTTTCCGGGACAGGGGACTACGAGCAGTACTTC.

The chain carries TRBV10-1 and TRBJ2-3; no definite D call. This CDR3 contains 15 residues. CDR1 is WNHNN and CDR2 is SYGVQD in the germline V gene (reference sequence). Trimming left V 3 bases short and J 0 bases short, with 10 bases between. CDR3 residues: CASSEILSSTDTQYF. In DNA, the CDR3 is TGCGCCAGCAGTGAAATTCTCTCTAGCACAGATACGCAGTATTTT.

This clone was observed a single time. The chain combines TRBV6-5 with TRBJ2-7, with D hard to call. V gave up 7 bases and J gave up 7 bases, with 8 bases separating them. The length of the CDR3 is 10 residues. Germline V gene sequence: CDR1 MNHEY, CDR2 SVGAGI. CDR3 sequence: CASMSVEQYF. CDR3 DNA: TGTGCCAGCATGTCCGTGGAGCAGTACTTC.

The rearrangement uses TRBV4-2 and TRBJ1-6, with 8 bases lining up with TRBD1. The CDR3 has 20 residues. The V segment lost 0 bases and the J segment 4 bases; nucleotides outside the gene matches: 14. Germline lookup yields CDR1 LGHNA and CDR2 YNFKEQ. The CDR3 nucleotides are TGTGCCAGCAGCCAAGACCTCGGGACAGGATCCCTTGGGTATAATTCACCCCTCCACTTT. This sequence encodes CASSQDLGTGSLGYNSPLHF.

The table lists this clone with a count of one. The chain carries TRBV27 and TRBJ2-1; D ambiguous. This CDR3 spans 13 amino acids. CDR1 and CDR2 from the germline V gene are MNHEY and SMNVEV (reference sequence). Deletions cut 3 bases from V and 2 bases from J, with 5 bases between. In DNA, the CDR3 is TGTGCCAGCAGTTTCCATGCCTACAATGAGCAGTTCTTC. Translation: CASSFHAYNEQFF.

The chain uses TRBV30 and TRBJ1-2; D perhaps matches TRBD1 (5 bases). Looked up from germline, CDR1 is GTSNPN and CDR2 is SVGIG (reference sequence). The CDR3 consists of 13 residues. Trimming shortened V by 0 bases and J by 5 bases, and 10 bases separated the two germline ends. CDR3 protein: CAWSVLTGYGYTF. Here the CDR3 DNA reads TGTGCCTGGAGTGTACTTACAGGATATGGCTACACCTTC.

This chain joins TRBV5-1 and TRBJ2-5; TRBD1 matches at 8 bases. The CDR3 extends over 15 amino acids. Losses at the gene ends were 4 bases for V and 5 bases for J; bases not matched to a gene: 10. Per germline, CDR1 SGHRS and CDR2 YFSETQ. CDR3 amino acids: CASSAEAGQGETQYF. CDR3 coding DNA: TGCGCCAGCAGCGCAGAGGCAGGACAGGGTGAGACCCAGTACTTC. Full variable domain (rest looked up from reference TRBV5-1 and TRBJ2-5): KAGVTQTPRYLIKTRGQQVTLSCSPISGHRSVSWYQQTPGQGLQFLFEYFSETQRNKGNFPGRFSGRQFSNSRSEMNVSTLELGDSALYLCASSAEAGQGETQYFGPGTRLLVL.

The count of this clone is one. The sample carries other DNA sequences with the same CDR3. The V and J genes are TRBV12-3 or TRBV12-4 and TRBJ1-2; 7 positions agree with TRBD1. The ends lost 5 bases at V and 2 bases at J; junction bases unmatched: 2. CDR3 length: 13 residues. CDR3 bases: TGTGCCAGCAGTCCGGACAGGAACTATGGCTACACCTTC. It encodes CASSPDRNYGYTF.

This clone has a single count. The rearrangement links TRBV5-1 to TRBJ2-7; a possible D gene is TRBD1 (6 bases). The germline gives CDR1 SGHRS, CDR2 YFSETQ. The CDR3 loop spans 15 amino acids. V dropped 3 bases and J dropped 4 bases, with 17 bases sitting between them. The CDR3: CASSYGGAGGYEQYF. Written as DNA, the CDR3 is TGCGCCAGCAGCTATGGGGGCGCTGGGGGTTACGAGCAGTACTTC.

The rearrangement uses TRBV28 and TRBJ2-7, with D perhaps matching TRBD2 (5 bases). Germline V gene sequence: CDR1 MDHEN, CDR2 SYDVKM. With 6 bases removed from V and 4 bases from J, the gap between germline ends came to 10 bases. CDR3 length equals 12 residues. The CDR3 is CASSRGLYEQYF. The CDR3 nucleotides read TGTGCCAGCAGCCGCGGACTTTACGAGCAGTACTTC.